This TCR beta chain emerged from a study of T-cell reconstitution after alpha-beta-depleted transplantation in children. Researchers prepared the TCRbeta library using unique molecular identifiers, the study reports. TCRdb independently ran MiXCR on the PCR reads; one entry per CDR3 protein. The sample contains 500,000 to 600,000 distinct CDR3 sequences, over 20% of which appear only once. The J segment lost 6 bases and the V segment lost 0 bases, leaving 4 bases of the junction unmatched. Germline V CDR1 and CDR2: SGHRS, YFSETQ. This CDR3 is 15 amino acids long. The sample in question was PBMCs, obtained before TCRalphabeta/CD19-depleted stem cell transplant. This TCR was recovered from a boy under two years old with Wiskott-Aldrich syndrome, due to receive a stem cell transplant. This sequence joins TRBV5-1 and TRBJ2-5, with 11 bases matching TRBD1. The CDR3 here is CASSLEGTGGQTQYF. The CDR3 nucleotides are TGCGCCAGCAGCTTGGAAGGGACAGGGGGACAGACCCAGTACTTC.